This T cell receptor beta chain was recorded in a study of shared clonotypes between healthy human individuals (dated by TCRdb to the early 2020s). Looking at the study overall: A few men and two women, aged 18 to 49 years, made up the cohort. Per donor, three plates each were used for CD4 naive and CD4 memory, two for CD8 naive, and one for CD8 memory. Different laboratories and diverse techniques were used to prepare libraries and sequence TCR repertoires, to increase sequencing depth and limit assay-specific biases. To estimate repertoire size and how much clonotype sharing occurs between individuals, the study deeply sequenced the blood TCR repertoires of five healthy adults. Leukapheresis yielded between about 0.94 and 9 billion PBMCs per donor.

Worth noting for this clone: It has no known antigen specificity. Base qualities were left out, and no much larger clone turns up one base away. The same CDR3 arises from other DNA sequences in this sample as well.

The research as a whole found: Even with the large sequencing depth, rarefaction of the sorted-subset datasets indicated that sequencing was incomplete. When a handful of donors were compared, the shared fraction of clonotypes was roughly 4.8% for naive CD4, less than 4% for naive CD8, 2% to 2.5% for memory CD4, and about 0.36% for memory CD8. Because the study included a small number of donors, the genetic and exposure-history diversity represented was limited. Only blood was sampled, and tissue TCR repertoires likely differ from those in blood. Estimated clonotype richness was generally larger for naive than for memory subsets. Clonotypes shared by all four sorted-subset donors showed higher generation probabilities than non-shared clonotypes. Based on pairwise subsampling, the degree of clonotype sharing among donors was expected to be affected by sequencing depth.

TCR CDR3 regions were amplified from genomic DNA by multiplex PCR using the deep immunoSEQ assay. Genomic DNA extracted from each cell subset was distributed evenly over all wells of several immunoSEQ 96-well plates, and each plate served as one replicate. For sorted subsets, each replicate PCR was loaded with around 220 ng genomic DNA, equivalent to 25,000 to 35,000 T cell genomes. Purified libraries were measured with a Qubit 3.0 fluorometer, size-checked on a Bioanalyzer 2100, and measured again with the KAPA Library Quantification kit. A separate single-read 150-cycle Illumina NextSeq 550 flow cell was used to sequence each immunoSEQ 96-well plate. In the paper's pipeline: Because the immunoSEQ output held only junctional sequences and lacked quality scores, the filtering could not match the filtering applied to full-length reads. To assign V/J genes and CDR3, sequences were annotated using PyIR, a Python wrapper for IgBLAST v1.9, with IMGT germline references. Reads were filtered out if the reads had weak V/J assignments (E-value above 1e-6), no CDR3, stop codons, out-of-frame junctions, or ambiguous translated residues. A V3J clonotype was defined by an identical inferred V gene, J gene, and CDR3 amino acid sequence. Percentage overlap between repertoires was computed as shared unique clonotypes divided by the size of the smaller repertoire. RTK rarefaction, the Chao1 estimator, and Recon v2.1 estimates of unobserved clonotypes were used to assess repertoire richness. Generation probabilities were computed with OLGA for all TCRbeta clonotypes obtained by the gDNA method from several donors. Imported from immuneACCESS, the table was reduced by TCRdb to in-frame sequences with V and J called. These copies leave out some clones; in studies compared against another copy, an unresolved V gene accounts for under half, and the cause of the remainder is not known. V and J calls and clone size are those listed in that table; D and trimming were worked out from the DNA. This sample has some 2.1 million clones in its table, and just under 95% of those were observed once. The ten largest make up 0.85% to 1.2% of the sample.

For the CD8 naive samples, CD45RO-negative cells were positively selected for CCR7, yielding a CD45RA+CCR7+ population from which TemRA cells were excluded. The donors were healthy, HIV-negative adults with no recently reported acute infections or vaccinations. Every donor was a Caucasian adult living in Nashville, Tennessee, USA. Blood was obtained by leukapheresis, after which PBMCs were separated by Ficoll-Histopaque density gradient centrifugation and cryopreserved in liquid nitrogen vapor phase. Purity and quantity of every magnetically sorted T cell population were checked by analytical flow cytometry. Each sorted fraction had its genomic DNA isolated and then quantified by UV absorbance on a Nanodrop 2000c. V trim: 1 base; J trim: 6 bases; unmatched bases: 0. Including cysteine and phenylalanine, the CDR3 has 12 amino acids. Solely the CDR3 DNA is kept, with 36 bases framed from the first base. The germline V gene (reference sequence) supplies CDR1 SEHNR and CDR2 FQNEAQ.

Sample: naive CD8+ T cells sorted from blood. Interpreted using the paper, the cell subset or site label stands for: CD45RA+CCR7+. This clonotype was sampled from a man between 18 and 29 years old in good health. In this chain, TRBV7-9 is recombined with TRBJ2-7; TRBD1 agrees with 7 junctional bases. The nucleotides read TGTGCCAGCAGCTTAGAGGGGGCCGAGCAGTACTTC. Its product reads: CASSLEGAEQYF.